These 5 T cell receptor beta chains came from one sample sequenced in a study of CD8 T cells in ankylosing spondylitis. TCRdb reprocessed the 5' RACE reads with MiXCR, giving one entry per CDR3 protein. The repertoire holds a few hundred thousand distinct CDR3 sequences, with about 10% as singletons. The source material was blood, either unsorted or a sorted T cell fraction (not recorded which). The receptor set was obtained from a male donor with ankylosing spondylitis or in good health (not recorded which).

As concerns this clonotype: A much more abundant neighbour one base away suggests this may be a read error. The J gene is TRBJ2-7, the V gene TRBV12-3 or TRBV12-4; D is unresolved. This CDR3 region has 12 residues. The CDR3 loop reads CASSPPSYEQHF. DNA for the CDR3: TGTGCCAGCAGTCCCCCATCCTACGAGCAGCACTTC.

This clonotype has at least ten counts. The V call is TRBV5-5, the J call TRBJ2-2; a weak D match, TRBD1 (5 bases). CDR1 SGHKS and CDR2 YYEKEE come from the germline V gene (reference sequence). V was pared by 3 bases and J by 4 bases, with 19 bases between. The CDR3 loop spans 17 amino acids. The CDR3 reads CASSSDPHGHFTGELFF. The CDR3 DNA is TGTGCCAGCAGCTCCGACCCCCACGGACACTTCACCGGGGAGCTGTTTTTT.

In its sample, this clonotype was seen many times. The chain carries TRBV9 and TRBJ1-3, with D hard to call. Per germline, CDR1 SGDLS and CDR2 YYNGEE. The CDR3 extends over 14 amino acids. The V end lost 3 bases, the J end lost 8 bases, and 15 bases lay between the germline ends. Written as DNA, the CDR3 is TGTGCCAGCAGCGCCAACCTCCAGCAGGACACCATATATTTT. Translated: CASSANLQQDTIYF.

Ten or more counts support this clonotype. The rearrangement uses TRBV5-6 and TRBJ2-7, with TRBD2 as a possible D gene (8 bases). The CDR3 extends over 17 amino acids. V lost 5 bases, J lost 2 bases, and 23 bases lay in between. Germline-derived CDR1 and CDR2 are SGHDT and YYEEEE. The chain's CDR3 is CASRVAGQRKVPYEQYF. Written as DNA, the CDR3 is TGTGCCAGCAGAGTAGCGGGACAGCGCAAAGTTCCCTACGAGCAGTACTTC. Using reference TRBV5-6 and TRBJ2-7 for the parts outside the CDR3, the full variable domain is DAGVTQSPTHLIKTRGQQVTLRCSPKSGHDTVSWYQQALGQGPQFIFQYYEEEERQRGNFPDRFSGHQFPNYSSELNVNALLLGDSALYLCASRVAGQRKVPYEQYFGPGTRLTVT.

This clonotype was counted many times. This chain connects TRBV5-1 to TRBJ2-7, with D unresolved. The V end was cut by 3 bases, the J end by 7 bases, with 11 bases between. CDR1 is SGHRS, CDR2 YFSETQ, per germline. CDR3 size: 12 residues. The CDR3 region has the DNA TGCGCCAGCAGCTCAGGATTTTGGGAGCAGTACTTC. This gives the protein CASSSGFWEQYF. Full variable domain (remainder filled in from reference TRBV5-1 and TRBJ2-7): KAGVTQTPRYLIKTRGQQVTLSCSPISGHRSVSWYQQTPGQGLQFLFEYFSETQRNKGNFPGRFSGRQFSNSRSEMNVSTLELGDSALYLCASSSGFWEQYFGPGTRLTVT.